These T cell receptor beta chains were read from a single sample in a study of T cell changes during pregnancy in multiple sclerosis. TCRdb's table, derived via immunoSEQ multiplex PCR, lists solely in-frame clones and lacks some. The table has about 33,000 clones, roughly nine tenths seen once; the top ten hold approximately 3%. This specimen was CD4+ T cells from peripheral blood mononuclear cells, taken in the third trimester of pregnancy. All receptors come from a female donor in good health, enrolled as a control in a pregnancy study. Both conserved end residues are part of each CDR3. The D gene is left open where the match is weak. Not every row has a clone size; where given, it reads once, few, many or a size class.

V,D,size,J,CDR3,DNA
TRBV19,TRBD1,.,TRBJ1-1,CASGRDRKAFF,TGTGCCAGCGGTAGGGACAGAAAAGCTTTCTTT
TRBV7-6,TRBD1,.,TRBJ1-2,CASRGTGGGYTF,TGTGCCAGCAGGGGGACAGGAGGCGGCTACACCTTC
TRBV28,.,.,TRBJ2-7,CASSLGSSYEQYF,TGTGCCAGCAGTTTAGGCAGCTCCTACGAGCAGTACTTC
TRBV7-2,.,.,TRBJ2-4,CASSSTPVTQAKNIQYF,TGTGCCAGCAGCTCCACCCCTGTAACACAAGCCAAAAACATTCAGTACTTC
TRBV5-1,TRBD2,.,TRBJ2-1,CASSLDGGEAYNEQFF,TGCGCCAGCAGCTTGGACGGGGGGGAGGCCTACAATGAGCAGTTCTTC
TRBV29-1,TRBD2,.,TRBJ2-3,CSVEDQIPGTSGRSDTQYF,TGCAGCGTTGAAGATCAAATACCCGGGACTAGCGGGAGGTCGGATACGCAGTATTTT
TRBV7-7,TRBD1,.,TRBJ2-6,CASSSGTGLFGANVLTF,TGTGCCAGCAGCTCCGGGACAGGGCTTTTTGGGGCCAACGTCCTGACTTTC
TRBV7-9,.,once,TRBJ1-5,CASSLGGSQPQHF,TGTGCCAGCAGCTTAGGAGGGAGTCAGCCCCAGCATTTT
TRBV5-1,TRBD2,.,TRBJ2-1,CASCPGGSPHNEQFF,TGCGCCAGCTGCCCCGGCGGGAGCCCTCACAATGAGCAGTTCTTC
TRBV28,TRBD1,.,TRBJ1-1,CASRVGGETEAFF,TGTGCCAGCAGAGTAGGGGGCGAGACTGAAGCTTTCTTT
TRBV19,TRBD1,.,TRBJ1-1,CASSLTGLNTEAFF,TGTGCCAGTAGTTTGACAGGGCTGAACACTGAAGCTTTCTTT
TRBV6-6,TRBD1,.,TRBJ2-7,CASSSRDRGREQYF,TGTGCCAGCAGTTCTAGGGACAGGGGGAGAGAGCAGTACTTC
TRBV10-1,.,.,TRBJ1-5,CASRDMIGVSNQPQHF,TGCGCCAGCAGGGATATGATAGGGGTTAGCAATCAGCCCCAGCATTTT
TRBV27,.,.,TRBJ2-3,CASSSMTDTQYF,TGTGCCAGCAGTTCAATGACAGATACGCAGTATTTT
TRBV10-1,.,once,TRBJ2-2,CASGGPGELFF,TGCGCCAGCGGAGGCCCCGGGGAGCTGTTTTTT
TRBV29-1,.,.,TRBJ1-1,CSVETANTEAFF,TGCAGCGTTGAGACAGCTAACACTGAAGCTTTCTTT
TRBV19,TRBD2,.,TRBJ2-7,CASSMTSGRTYEQYF,TGTGCCAGTAGTATGACTAGCGGAAGAACCTACGAGCAGTACTTC
TRBV28,TRBD1,.,TRBJ1-2,CASSFIPGRGRYGYTF,TGTGCCAGCAGTTTTATTCCGGGCAGGGGGCGGTACGGCTACACCTTC
TRBV10-1,TRBD2,.,TRBJ2-3,CASTGGEDTQYF,TGCGCCAGCACCGGGGGGGAGGATACGCAGTATTTT
TRBV28,.,once,TRBJ1-1,CASSFGGARNTEAFF,TGTGCCAGCAGTTTCGGGGGGGCCAGGAACACTGAAGCTTTCTTT
TRBV7-3,.,.,TRBJ2-3,CASSSAGSLGADTQYF,TGTGCCAGCAGCTCCGCCGGGAGCCTAGGTGCAGATACGCAGTATTTT
TRBV5-6,TRBD1,once,TRBJ1-2,CASSRQGAWGYTF,TGTGCCAGCAGCCGACAGGGGGCGTGGGGCTACACCTTC
TRBV27,TRBD2,.,TRBJ2-7,CASVRSGGAGEQYF,TGTGCCAGCGTCCGTAGCGGGGGGGCCGGCGAGCAGTACTTC
TRBV11-3,.,.,TRBJ2-7,CASSLDPTYEQYF,TGTGCCAGCAGCTTAGACCCCACTTACGAGCAGTACTTC
TRBV15,.,.,TRBJ2-3,CATSRDEGTDTQYF,TGTGCCACCAGCAGAGATGAGGGAACAGATACGCAGTATTTT
TRBV19,TRBD1,.,TRBJ2-3,CASSIGQGTDTQYF,TGTGCCAGTAGTATAGGACAGGGGACAGATACGCAGTATTTT
TRBV7-9,.,once,TRBJ2-3,CASSLAENSEQYF,TGTGCCAGCAGCTTAGCGGAGAATTCGGAGCAGTATTTT
TRBV7-9,TRBD2,.,TRBJ2-5,CASSLSGSRWETQYF,TGTGCCAGCAGCTTAAGCGGGAGTCGATGGGAGACCCAGTACTTC
TRBV28,TRBD1,.,TRBJ1-1,CASSDLQTGRENTEAFF,TGTGCCAGCAGTGACCTTCAGACAGGGCGCGAGAACACTGAAGCTTTCTTT
TRBV5-6,.,.,TRBJ2-7,CASSRDLASELGEQYF,TGTGCCAGCAGCCGCGACCTGGCTAGCGAGTTGGGGGAGCAGTACTTC
TRBV6-6,TRBD1,.,TRBJ1-4,CASGNRGQEKLFF,TGTGCCAGCGGGAACAGGGGGCAGGAAAAACTGTTTTTT
TRBV6-1,TRBD2,.,TRBJ2-3,CASSDTSGSMTDTQYF,TGTGCCAGCAGTGATACTAGCGGGAGTATGACAGATACGCAGTATTTT
TRBV29-1,TRBD1,once,TRBJ2-5,CSVAGTGAEETQYF,TGCAGCGTTGCCGGGACAGGGGCGGAGGAGACCCAGTACTTC
TRBV5-1,.,.,TRBJ1-1,CASSSGGGGTEAFF,TGCGCCAGCAGCTCGGGTGGGGGGGGCACTGAAGCTTTCTTT
TRBV4-1,TRBD1,.,TRBJ2-3,CASYPGQGLRQDTQYF,TGCGCCTCTTATCCGGGACAGGGACTACGACAAGATACGCAGTATTTT
TRBV6-6,TRBD1,.,TRBJ2-7,CASIDPGGKNEQYF,TGTGCCAGCATAGATCCAGGGGGCAAGAACGAGCAGTACTTC
TRBV6-6,TRBD2,.,TRBJ2-7,CASSYSIGGRGGEQYF,TGTGCCAGCAGTTACTCGATTGGCGGGAGGGGAGGCGAGCAGTACTTC
TRBV27,TRBD2,.,TRBJ2-3,CASNVLAGYTDTQYF,TGTGCCAGCAACGTACTAGCGGGATACACAGATACGCAGTATTTT
TRBV6-1,.,once,TRBJ1-4,CASSRQATNEKLFF,TGTGCCAGCAGTAGACAGGCAACTAATGAAAAACTGTTTTTT
TRBV7-9,TRBD1,.,TRBJ1-2,CASSAGQGGYTF,TGTGCCAGCAGCGCAGGACAGGGGGGCTACACCTTC
TRBV7-2,TRBD2,.,TRBJ2-1,CASSSHPGLAGEFSFF,TGTGCCAGCAGCTCCCATCCGGGACTAGCGGGAGAATTCTCGTTCTTC
TRBV7-9,.,once,TRBJ2-2,CASSTFRPPVGGAGELFF,TGTGCCAGCAGCACGTTTCGACCCCCGGTAGGAGGCGCCGGGGAGCTGTTTTTT
TRBV5-4,.,.,TRBJ1-5,CASSLGSDQPQHF,TGTGCCAGCAGCTTGGGTTCGGATCAGCCCCAGCATTTT
TRBV4-2,.,.,TRBJ2-2,CASSQELSRVETGELFF,TGTGCCAGCAGCCAAGAATTATCCAGGGTTGAGACCGGGGAGCTGTTTTTT
TRBV5-8,.,.,TRBJ2-7,CASSRGMSYEQYF,TGTGCCAGCAGCCGCGGTATGTCCTACGAGCAGTACTTC
TRBV7-2,.,.,TRBJ2-1,CASSLSGQPRGLHEQFF,TGTGCCAGCAGCTTAAGCGGACAGCCAAGGGGATTACATGAGCAGTTCTTC
TRBV9,.,.,TRBJ1-2,CASSPAGVLFGYTF,TGCGCCAGCAGCCCCGCGGGGGTTTTGTTTGGCTACACCTTC
TRBV4-1,TRBD1,.,TRBJ2-2,CASSQPGQGKGRELFF,TGCGCCAGCAGCCAACCGGGACAGGGGAAGGGCCGGGAGCTGTTTTTT